The T cell receptor beta chain described here comes from a study of shared clonotypes between healthy human individuals. This clone was picked up one time. Antigen specificity is unknown. Generated by immunoSEQ multiplex PCR, the TCRdb table keeps only in-frame clones and is missing some. The sample includes millions of clones, 85% to 95% seen only once; the top ten take 0.39%. This CDR3 has 14 amino acids. Between the trimmed V and J ends, which lost 4 bases and 3 bases, there was a span of 13 bases. Per germline, CDR1 SGHRS and CDR2 YFSETQ. Overall study results and limits: A reduction in generation probabilities was seen for non-shared clonotypes relative to those shared by all four donors. Compared with memory subsets, naive subsets generally had larger estimated richness.

This TCR was recovered from a man in his late teens or twenties in good health. Some clones in this sample may be carry-over from other donors' samples. The chain uses TRBV5-1 and TRBJ1-2; TRBD1 is a possible D gene (6 bases). Sequenced input: naive CD4+ T cells from PBMCs. Subset here: CD45RA+ positively selected. In DNA, the CDR3 is TGCGCCAGCAGCGTACAGGGAGGAGACTATGGCTACACCTTC. It encodes CASSVQGGDYGYTF.